Presented here are 12 T cell receptor beta chains from one specimen sequenced in a study of molecular identifiers for immune sequencing clone quantification. TCRdb ran MiXCR on the PCR reads and lists one entry per CDR3 protein. The sample consists of about 320,000 distinct CDR3 sequences, 20% to 25% of them appearing once. Source material: naive CD8+ T cells from blood, with Jurkat cell RNA spiked in. Sample subset: FACS-sorted CD8+CD4-CCR7+CD45RA+ naive T cells. The origin of the receptors is a human donor in good health. Some libraries in this study had Jurkat cell RNA spiked in.

A few counts support this clonotype. The chain combines TRBV6-6 with TRBJ2-3; 10 positions match TRBD2. V lost 0 bases, J lost 6 bases, and 9 bases stayed unmatched. The CDR3 has 17 residues. The germline gives CDR1 MNHNY, CDR2 SVGAGI (reference sequence). The CDR3 DNA is TGTGCCAGCAGTTACTCAGGACTAGCGGAGGGGGGGGATACGCAGTATTTT. Its translation is CASSYSGLAEGGDTQYF.

Remarks on this clonotype: This may be a read error, as it is one base from a much larger clone. This chain uses TRBV30 with TRBJ2-3; D is unclear. The CDR3 covers 12 residues. From germline, CDR1 is GTSNPN and CDR2 SVGIG (reference sequence). Deletions cut 4 bases from V and 4 bases from J, with 9 bases between. The CDR3 loop reads CAWNVVADTQYF. The CDR3 DNA sequence: TGTGCCTGGAACGTGGTGGCAGATACGCAGTATTTT.

A word on this clonotype: A single base separates this from a much larger clone, so it may be a read error. This chain links TRBV7-6 with TRBJ2-1; D is possibly TRBD2 (5 bases). CDR1 is SGHVS and CDR2 is FNYEAQ in the germline V gene. There are 17 residues in the CDR3. In nucleotides, the CDR3 is TGTGCCAACAGCTTAGCGAGGAACTGGAGCTCCTACAATGAGCAGTTCTTC. Its translation is CANSLARNWSSYNEQFF.

A word on this clonotype: Without the conserved terminal phenylalanine or tryptophan, this CDR3 likely stems from a read error. The CDR3 protein is CAGSLMGRHEQYL. The CDR3, as DNA: TGTGCCGGCAGCCTCATGGGTAGGCACGAGCAGTACCTC. This sequence joins TRBV7-2 and TRBJ2-7, with D unresolved. The CDR3 spans 13 residues. Germline lookup yields CDR1 SGHTA and CDR2 FQGNSA.

Details on this clonotype: A much more abundant neighbour one base away suggests this may be a read error. The chain recombines TRBV29-1 with TRBJ2-1; D gene unclear. The germline V gene encodes CDR1 SQVTM and CDR2 ANQGSEA. V shed 7 bases and J shed 6 bases, with 10 bases lying between them. This CDR3 region has 11 residues. In DNA, the CDR3 is TGCAGCGGCGGTCTAGGCAATGAGCAGTTCTTC. This translates into CSGGLGNEQFF.

A remark on this clonotype: A much more abundant neighbour one base away suggests this may be a read error. The conserved phenylalanine or tryptophan normally closing the CDR3 is absent here, so this likely arose from a read error. The chain carries TRBV24-1 and TRBJ1-5, with D maybe TRBD1 (6 bases). Germline lookup yields CDR1 KGHDR and CDR2 SFDVKD. This CDR3 region has 13 residues. Trimming left V 4 bases short and J 6 bases short, with 9 bases between. CDR3 in amino acids: CATSDRGGQPQHY. The CDR3 bases are TGTGCCACCAGTGACAGGGGTGGTCAGCCCCAGCATTAT.

This clonotype was seen a few times. The gene calls are TRBV28 and TRBJ2-6; D is unclear. The V gene's germline CDR1 is MDHEN and CDR2 SYDVKM. V was cut by 6 bases and J by 4 bases, with 13 bases left in between. There are 15 residues in the CDR3. Here the CDR3 DNA reads TGTGCCAGCAGCGGCCCTCCGATGGGGGCCAACGTCCTGACTTTC. Its translation: CASSGPPMGANVLTF. Supplemented by reference TRBV28 and TRBJ2-6, the full variable domain reads DVKVTQSSRYLVKRTGEKVFLECVQDMDHENMFWYRQDPGLGLRLIYFSYDVKMKEKGDIPEGYSVSREKKERFSLILESASTNQTSMYLCASSGPPMGANVLTFGAGSRLTVL.

The chain links TRBV3-1 to TRBJ1-4, with 10 bases aligning to TRBD1. V shed 1 base, J shed 5 bases, and the junction held 1 base outside the gene matches. The CDR3 is 15 residues long. CDR1 is LGHDT and CDR2 is YNNKEL in the germline V gene (reference sequence). DNA for the CDR3: TGTGCCAGCAGCCAAGGGGACAGGGGAAATGAAAAACTGTTTTTT. Translation gives CASSQGDRGNEKLFF.

This clonotype was seen at least ten times. The CDR3 protein is CASSEPYEGGRLTEAFF. CDR3 in DNA: TGTGCCAGCAGCGAACCCTACGAGGGGGGGCGGCTCACTGAAGCTTTCTTT. The V and J genes are TRBV9 and TRBJ1-1; TRBD1 is a possible D gene (6 bases). Germline lookup yields CDR1 SGDLS and CDR2 YYNGEE. V lost 3 bases and J lost 4, with 22 bases in between. CDR3 size: 17 residues.

This clonotype turned up a few times. The chain combines TRBV5-5 with TRBJ2-7; 7 bases fit TRBD1. This CDR3 is 15 amino acids long. J gave up 6 bases and V 4 bases, and 13 bases lay outside the gene matches. The V gene's germline CDR1 is SGHKS and CDR2 YYEKEE (reference sequence). CDR3 residues: CASSLPGQTYREQYF. CDR3 in DNA: TGTGCCAGCAGCCTTCCGGGACAGACTTATCGCGAGCAGTACTTC.

The chain combines TRBV6-6 with TRBJ2-3, with D perhaps matching TRBD1 or TRBD2 (5 bases each). There are 18 residues in the CDR3. Germline CDR1 is MNHNY and CDR2 is SVGAGI (reference sequence). Trimming took off 10 bases at V and 2 bases at J, with 28 bases between the two ends. This CDR3 is CAIRDLDGERTHTDTQYF. The CDR3 DNA sequence: TGTGCCATCAGGGACCTAGATGGGGAACGCACACACACAGATACGCAGTATTTT.

V is TRBV20-1 and J is TRBJ2-3, with a possible D match to TRBD2 (7 bases). CDR3 length: 16 residues. V lost 0 bases to trimming and J lost 6 bases, with 19 bases between them. In germline, CDR1 is DFQATT, CDR2 SNEGSKA (reference sequence). This CDR3 is CSARDSAGARRDTQYF. The CDR3 coding sequence is TGCAGTGCTAGAGATTCGGCGGGGGCCCGACGGGATACGCAGTATTTT.